This TCR beta chain was found in a study of cytomegalovirus exposure and HLA in healthy donors. CDR1 is SGHRS, CDR2 YFSETQ, per germline. Deletions cut 3 bases from V and 3 bases from J, with 9 bases between. The CDR3 has 14 amino acids. Use of 60 Vbeta and 13 Jbeta primers characterized the PCR. Some clones are missing from TCRdb's copy, which holds only in-frame ones; the method was immunoSEQ multiplex PCR. This sample has approximately 200,000 clones, with around 79% found just once. The TCR originated in a woman between 18 and 30 years old in good health and CMV-seronegative. The sequencing sample was made of PBMCs. The chain uses TRBV5-1 and TRBJ1-4; tentative D call: TRBD1 (5 bases). The CDR3 sequence: CASSSTDPNEKLFF. CDR3 bases: TGCGCCAGCAGCTCGACAGACCCTAATGAAAAACTGTTTTTT.